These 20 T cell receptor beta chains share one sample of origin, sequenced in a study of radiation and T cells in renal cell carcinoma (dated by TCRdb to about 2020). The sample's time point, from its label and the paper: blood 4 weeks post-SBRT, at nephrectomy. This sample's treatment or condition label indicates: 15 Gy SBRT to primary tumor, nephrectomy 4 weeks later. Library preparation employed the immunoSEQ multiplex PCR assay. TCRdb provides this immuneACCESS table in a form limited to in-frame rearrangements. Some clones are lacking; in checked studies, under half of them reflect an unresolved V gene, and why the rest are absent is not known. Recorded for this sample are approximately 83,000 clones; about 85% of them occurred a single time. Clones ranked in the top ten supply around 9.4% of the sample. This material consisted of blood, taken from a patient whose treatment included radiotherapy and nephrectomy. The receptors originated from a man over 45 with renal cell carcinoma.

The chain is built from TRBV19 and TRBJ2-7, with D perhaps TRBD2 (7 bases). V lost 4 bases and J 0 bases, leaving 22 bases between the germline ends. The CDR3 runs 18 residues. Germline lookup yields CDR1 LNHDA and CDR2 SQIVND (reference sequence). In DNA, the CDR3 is TGTGCCAGTAGTAAAAATTCCGGGACAACGGGGGGCTCCTACGAGCAGTACTTC. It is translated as CASSKNSGTTGGSYEQYF.

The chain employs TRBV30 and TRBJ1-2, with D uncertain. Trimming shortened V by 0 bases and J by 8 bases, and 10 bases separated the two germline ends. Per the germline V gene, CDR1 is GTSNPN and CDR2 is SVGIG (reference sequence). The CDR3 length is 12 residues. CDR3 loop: CAWSVASLGYTF. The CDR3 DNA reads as TGTGCCTGGAGTGTGGCCTCTTTGGGCTACACCTTC.

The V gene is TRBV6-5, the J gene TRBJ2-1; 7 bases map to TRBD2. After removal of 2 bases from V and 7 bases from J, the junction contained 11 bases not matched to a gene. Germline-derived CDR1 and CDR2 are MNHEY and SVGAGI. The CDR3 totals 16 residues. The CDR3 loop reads CASSYTSAHRRNEQFF. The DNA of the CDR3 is TGTGCCAGCAGTTACACTAGCGCCCACCGAAGGAATGAGCAGTTCTTC.

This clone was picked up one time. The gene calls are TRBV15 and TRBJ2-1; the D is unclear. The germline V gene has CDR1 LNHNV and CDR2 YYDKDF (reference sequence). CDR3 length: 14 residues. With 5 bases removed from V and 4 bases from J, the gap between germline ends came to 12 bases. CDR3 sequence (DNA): TGTGCCACCAGCCGCTCGAGATCTTACAATGAGCAGTTCTTC. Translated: CATSRSRSYNEQFF.

The CDR3 here is CASSVSISYNEQFF. The CDR3 DNA reads TGCGCCAGCAGCGTATCTATCTCCTACAATGAGCAGTTCTTC. The chain has TRBV5-1 and TRBJ2-1; D is ambiguous. Between the trimmed V and J ends, which lost 4 bases and 0 bases, there was a span of 8 bases. The CDR3 spans 14 residues. Germline V gene lookup returns CDR1 SGHRS and CDR2 YFSETQ.

DNA of the CDR3: TGCAGCATCTTGACAGGGGCGGCGGAGGGCTACACCTTC. Translation: CSILTGAAEGYTF. The V gene is TRBV29-1, the J gene TRBJ1-2, with TRBD1 identical over 8 bases. Per the germline V gene, CDR1 is SQVTM and CDR2 is ANQGSEA. V shed 8 bases, J shed 8 bases, and the junction held 13 bases outside the gene matches. The CDR3 length is 13 residues.

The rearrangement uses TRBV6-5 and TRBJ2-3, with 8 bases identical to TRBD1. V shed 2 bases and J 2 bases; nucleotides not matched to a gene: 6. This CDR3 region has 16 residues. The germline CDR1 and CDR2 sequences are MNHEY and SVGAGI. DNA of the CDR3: TGTGCCAGCAGTTACCAAGGGACAGGCCCCACAGATACGCAGTATTTT. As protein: CASSYQGTGPTDTQYF.

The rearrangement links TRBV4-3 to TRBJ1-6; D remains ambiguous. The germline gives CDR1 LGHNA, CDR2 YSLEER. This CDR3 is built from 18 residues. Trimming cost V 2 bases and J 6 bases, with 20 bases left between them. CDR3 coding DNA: TGCGCCAGCAGCCAATCTAGCTCGGGCTCAGCTCGTAATTCACCCCTCCACTTT. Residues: CASSQSSSGSARNSPLHF.

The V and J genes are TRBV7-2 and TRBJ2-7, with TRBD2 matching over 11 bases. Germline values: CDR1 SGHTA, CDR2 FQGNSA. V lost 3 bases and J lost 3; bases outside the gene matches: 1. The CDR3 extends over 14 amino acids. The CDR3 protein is CASSFSGGDYEQYF. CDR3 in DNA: TGTGCCAGCAGCTTTAGCGGGGGGGACTACGAGCAGTACTTC.

The DNA of the CDR3 is TGTGCCAGCTCAGGATTTAACACTGAAGCTTTCTTT. Its translation is CASSGFNTEAFF. The rearrangement uses TRBV18 and TRBJ1-1, with unresolved D. This CDR3 comprises 12 residues. Per the germline V gene, CDR1 is KGHSH and CDR2 is LQKENI. The V end lost 5 bases, the J end lost 2 bases, and 6 bases lay between the germline ends.

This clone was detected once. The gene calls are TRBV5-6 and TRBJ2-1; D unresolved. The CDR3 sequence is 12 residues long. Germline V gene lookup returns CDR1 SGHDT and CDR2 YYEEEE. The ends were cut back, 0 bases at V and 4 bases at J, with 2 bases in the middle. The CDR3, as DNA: TGTGCCAGCAGCTTGGCTTACAATGAGCAGTTCTTC. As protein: CASSLAYNEQFF.

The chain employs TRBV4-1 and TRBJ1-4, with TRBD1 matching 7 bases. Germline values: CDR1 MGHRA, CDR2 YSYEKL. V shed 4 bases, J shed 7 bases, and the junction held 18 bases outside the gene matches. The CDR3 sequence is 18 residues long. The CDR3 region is CASSLDVGSGGHVEKLFF. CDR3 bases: TGCGCCAGCAGCCTAGACGTGGGGTCAGGGGGGCACGTTGAAAAACTGTTTTTT.

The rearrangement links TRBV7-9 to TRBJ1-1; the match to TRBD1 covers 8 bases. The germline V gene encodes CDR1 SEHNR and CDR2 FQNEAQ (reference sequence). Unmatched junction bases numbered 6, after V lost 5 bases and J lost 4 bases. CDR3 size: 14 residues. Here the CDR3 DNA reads TGTGCCAGCAGCCGACAGGGGTTGGGCACTGAAGCTTTCTTT. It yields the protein CASSRQGLGTEAFF.

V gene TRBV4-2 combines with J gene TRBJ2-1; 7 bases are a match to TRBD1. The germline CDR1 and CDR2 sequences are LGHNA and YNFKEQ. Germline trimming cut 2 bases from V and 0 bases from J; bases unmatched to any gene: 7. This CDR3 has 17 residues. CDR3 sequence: CASSQITGTDSYNEQFF. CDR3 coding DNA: TGTGCCAGCAGCCAAATCACAGGGACAGACTCCTACAATGAGCAGTTCTTC.

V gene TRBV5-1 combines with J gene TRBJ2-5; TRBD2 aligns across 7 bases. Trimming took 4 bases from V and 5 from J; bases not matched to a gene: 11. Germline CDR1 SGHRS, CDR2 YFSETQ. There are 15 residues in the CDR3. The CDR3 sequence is CASSPEAGVGETQYF. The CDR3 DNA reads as TGCGCCAGCAGCCCCGAGGCGGGAGTAGGGGAGACCCAGTACTTC.

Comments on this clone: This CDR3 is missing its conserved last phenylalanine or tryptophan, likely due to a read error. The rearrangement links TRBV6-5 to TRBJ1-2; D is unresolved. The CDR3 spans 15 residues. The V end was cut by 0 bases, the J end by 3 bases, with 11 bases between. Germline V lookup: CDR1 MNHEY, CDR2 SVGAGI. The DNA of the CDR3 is TGTGCCAGCAGTTACTCCGGGAGCGAGGACTATGGCTACACCCTC. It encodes CASSYSGSEDYGYTL.

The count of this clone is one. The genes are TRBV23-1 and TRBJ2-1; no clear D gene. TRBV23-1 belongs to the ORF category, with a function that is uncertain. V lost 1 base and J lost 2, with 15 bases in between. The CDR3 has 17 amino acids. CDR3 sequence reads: CASSQCGYLYTYNEQFF. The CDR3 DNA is TGCGCCAGCAGTCAATGCGGCTATTTGTATACCTACAATGAGCAGTTCTTC.

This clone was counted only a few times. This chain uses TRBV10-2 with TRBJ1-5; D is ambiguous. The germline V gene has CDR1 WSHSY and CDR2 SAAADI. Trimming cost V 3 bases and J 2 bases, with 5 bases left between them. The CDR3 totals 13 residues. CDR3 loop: CASSDSGNQPQHF. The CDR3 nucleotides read TGCGCCAGCAGTGATTCAGGCAATCAGCCCCAGCATTTT.

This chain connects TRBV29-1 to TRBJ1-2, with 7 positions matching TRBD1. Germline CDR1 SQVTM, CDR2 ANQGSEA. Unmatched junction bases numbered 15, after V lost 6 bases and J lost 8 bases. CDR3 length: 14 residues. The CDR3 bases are TGCAGCGTCTCCACTCCCAGGACAGGCCTAGGCTACACCTTC. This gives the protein CSVSTPRTGLGYTF.

The DNA for the CDR3 is TGTGCCAGCTCACGTGTTCAGGGGGATATCTATGGCTACACCTTC. It specifies CASSRVQGDIYGYTF. This sequence joins TRBV18 and TRBJ1-2; 7 nucleotides align to TRBD1. Per the germline V gene, CDR1 is KGHSH and CDR2 is LQKENI. The CDR3 is 15 residues long. J lost 4 bases, V lost 4 bases, and 9 bases had no gene match.